These 28 T cell receptor beta chains share one sample of origin, sequenced in a study of response to subunit inactivated influenza vaccine. TCRdb reprocessed the RT-PCR reads via MiXCR and lists one record per CDR3 protein. Here the sample spans roughly 540,000 distinct CDR3 sequences, around 21% being singletons. These records were also assigned to another study, of T cells expressing NK-cell markers. As that report states: The authors made TCR beta cDNA libraries by 5'RACE template switching. This switching added a universal primer site and UMIs.

Here the sequenced sample was CD4+ T cells sorted from PBMCs, taken 11 to 12 days after vaccination. The receptors were sampled from a man aged 50 or older who received an inactivated influenza vaccine.

On this clonotype: Just one base apart from a much larger clone, this may be a read error. J is TRBJ2-1 and V is TRBV7-2; 9 bases are shared with TRBD2. The CDR3 loop spans 16 amino acids. CDR1 is SGHTA and CDR2 is FQGNSA in the germline V gene. The CDR3, as DNA: TGTGCCAGCATCTTAGCGGGGGCGGGGGGTTACAATGAGCAGTTCTTC. It yields the protein CASILAGAGGYNEQFF.

The chain uses TRBV3-1 and TRBJ2-7; TRBD2 matches 8 bases. Germline assignment: CDR1 LGHDT and CDR2 YNNKEL (reference sequence). This CDR3 is built from 16 residues. V gave up 0 bases and J gave up 0 bases; unmatched junction bases: 4. This CDR3 reads CASSQDGGGSSYEQYF. For the CDR3, the DNA is TGTGCCAGCAGCCAAGACGGCGGGGGGTCCTCCTACGAGCAGTACTTC.

In its sample, this clonotype was seen a few times. The chain has TRBV5-1 and TRBJ2-1; either TRBD1 or TRBD2 may supply D (5 bases each). The CDR3 consists of 15 residues. The V gene lost 4 bases and the J gene lost 5 bases, with 16 bases spanning the gap. Germline CDR1 and CDR2: SGHRS and YFSETQ. CDR3 in amino acids: CASSPPRDPNNEQFF. CDR3 sequence (DNA): TGCGCCAGCAGCCCCCCTAGGGACCCCAACAATGAGCAGTTCTTC.

The chain uses TRBV7-9 and TRBJ2-7, with unresolved D. Germline V CDR1 and CDR2: SEHNR, FQNEAQ (reference sequence). V was pared by 1 base and J by 0 bases, with 7 bases between. The CDR3 is 14 residues long. The CDR3 DNA follows: TGTGCCAGCAGCTTAGTTCCCCTCTCCTACGAGCAGTACTTC. This translates into CASSLVPLSYEQYF.

The genes are TRBV18 and TRBJ2-7; 7 bases match TRBD1. CDR3 length: 14 amino acids. J gave up 4 bases and V 4 bases, and 7 bases lay outside the gene matches. Per germline, CDR1 KGHSH and CDR2 LQKENI. CDR3 sequence reads: CASSLDRAVYEQYF. For the CDR3, the DNA is TGTGCCAGCTCACTCGACAGGGCCGTTTACGAGCAGTACTTC.

The genes are TRBV29-1 and TRBJ2-1, with 11 bases matching TRBD2. Germline lookup yields CDR1 SQVTM and CDR2 ANQGSEA. The CDR3 consists of 15 residues. After removal of 6 bases from V and 3 bases from J, the junction contained 7 bases not matched to a gene. CDR3 sequence: CSVGTSGSIYNEQFF. CDR3 sequence (DNA): TGCAGCGTGGGTACTAGCGGGAGTATCTACAATGAGCAGTTCTTC.

This clonotype has more than one count but fewer than ten. The V gene is TRBV5-1, the J gene TRBJ2-1; TRBD2 agrees at 9 bases. The CDR3 runs 16 residues. J lost 4 bases, V lost 0 bases, and 5 bases had no gene match. The V gene's germline CDR1 is SGHRS and CDR2 YFSETQ. The DNA of the CDR3 is TGCGCCAGCAGCTTGGTTGCGGGAGGGCCGTACAATGAGCAGTTCTTC. Protein product: CASSLVAGGPYNEQFF.

CDR3 sequence reads: CSARGAGYSPLHF. The CDR3 DNA follows: TGCAGTGCTAGAGGTGCAGGGTATTCACCCCTCCACTTT. This chain joins TRBV20-1 and TRBJ1-6, with D maybe TRBD1 (5 bases). V shed 1 base and J shed 8 bases, with 9 bases lying between them. Germline CDR1 is DFQATT and CDR2 is SNEGSKA (reference sequence). This CDR3 has 13 amino acids.

The genes are TRBV6-1 and TRBJ2-3; 9 positions agree with TRBD2. The V gene end was trimmed by 3 bases and the J gene end by 6 bases; junction bases not matched to a gene: 4. This CDR3 spans 14 amino acids. Germline CDR1 MNHNS, CDR2 SASEGT. In nucleotides, the CDR3 is TGTGCCAGCAGTGAGCGGGGGGGGCGGGATACGCAGTATTTT. It yields the protein CASSERGGRDTQYF.

This sequence joins TRBV6-1 and TRBJ1-5; TRBD1 aligns across 9 bases. The CDR3 is 15 residues long. The V gene's germline CDR1 is MNHNS and CDR2 SASEGT. The V and J ends lost 5 bases and 6 bases, in that order; junction bases with no gene match: 8. The CDR3 DNA sequence: TGTGCCAGCAGTCAACGGACAGGGGTGAGTCAGCCCCAGCATTTT. The encoded protein is CASSQRTGVSQPQHF.

In its sample, this clonotype was seen a few times. The chain combines TRBV4-1 with TRBJ2-7; D remains ambiguous. Germline V gene sequence: CDR1 MGHRA, CDR2 YSYEKL. The CDR3 spans 13 residues. Trimming shortened V by 4 bases and J by 4 bases, and 11 bases separated the two germline ends. The CDR3 is CASSLTNGYEQYF. In DNA form, the CDR3 reads TGCGCCAGCAGCCTTACAAACGGGTACGAGCAGTACTTC.

In its sample, this clonotype was seen a few times. The V call is TRBV3-1, the J call TRBJ2-1; D is uncertain. CDR3 length equals 15 residues. Germline CDR1 and CDR2: LGHDT and YNNKEL (reference sequence). Deletions cut 0 bases from V and 10 bases from J, with 16 bases between. The DNA of the CDR3 is TGTGCCAGCAGCCAAGATCGGCTAGTGGGTGGCGAGCAGTTCTTC. As protein: CASSQDRLVGGEQFF.

As to this clonotype: One junction end does not reproduce the germline sequence, and a read error may be involved. The J gene is TRBJ1-1, the V gene TRBV12-3 or TRBV12-4; D is unresolved. The CDR3 has 14 amino acids. The CDR3 nucleotides read TGTGCCGGCAGTTTAGTAGTCGTCGGGGCTGAAGCTTTCTTT. This sequence encodes CAGSLVVVGAEAFF.

The gene calls are TRBV20-1 and TRBJ1-1; D unresolved. Trimming pared 2 bases from V and 1 base from J, leaving 8 bases between. This CDR3 region has 13 residues. Germline values: CDR1 DFQATT, CDR2 SNEGSKA (reference sequence). The chain's CDR3 is CSARIAGNTEAFF. The CDR3 nucleotides are TGCAGTGCTAGAATTGCGGGGAACACTGAAGCTTTCTTT.

This clonotype was observed a handful of times. The chain employs TRBV20-1 and TRBJ2-3; weak D call: TRBD2 (7 bases). Trimming shortened V by 0 bases and J by 2 bases, and 12 bases separated the two germline ends. The CDR3 sequence is 15 residues long. Per germline, CDR1 DFQATT and CDR2 SNEGSKA (reference sequence). This CDR3 reads CSARDGGAHTDTQYF. In DNA form, the CDR3 reads TGCAGTGCTAGAGATGGGGGGGCCCACACAGATACGCAGTATTTT.

This clonotype was recorded at least ten times. V gene TRBV20-1 combines with J gene TRBJ2-5; TRBD2 matches at 10 bases. There are 14 residues in the CDR3. CDR1 and CDR2 from the germline V gene are DFQATT and SNEGSKA (reference sequence). V shed 4 bases and J 2 bases; nucleotides not matched to a gene: 4. CDR3 region: CSATILAGQETQYF. The DNA of the CDR3 is TGCAGTGCTACCATACTAGCGGGACAAGAGACCCAGTACTTC.

This rearrangement joins TRBV28 to TRBJ1-2; 9 bases match TRBD1. CDR1 is MDHEN, CDR2 SYDVKM, per germline. The CDR3 is 14 residues long. V lost 7 bases to trimming and J lost 5 bases; unmatched junction nucleotides: 8. CDR3 loop: CASTQGQGTYGYTF. CDR3 in DNA: TGTGCCAGCACTCAGGGACAGGGAACTTATGGCTACACCTTC.

This chain joins TRBV28 and TRBJ1-5, with TRBD1 matching 7 bases. The V gene end was trimmed by 7 bases and the J gene end by 9 bases; junction bases not matched to a gene: 9. The CDR3 sequence is 13 residues long. The germline gives CDR1 MDHEN, CDR2 SYDVKM. As DNA, the CDR3 is TGTGCCAGCATAGGGGGCAGCCCGAGGCCCCAGCATTTT. It yields the protein CASIGGSPRPQHF.

V usage is TRBV20-1 and J usage is TRBJ2-7; the match to TRBD1 covers 11 bases. Germline V gene sequence: CDR1 DFQATT, CDR2 SNEGSKA (reference sequence). Trimming took 5 bases from V and 7 from J; bases not matched to a gene: 13. This CDR3 spans 15 amino acids. The CDR3 DNA reads TGCAGTGCTTCAAAGCGCGGGACAGGGGGGGGTGAGCAGTACTTC. Residues: CSASKRGTGGGEQYF.

The chain couples TRBV12-3 or TRBV12-4 to TRBJ2-3; D uncertain. V lost 2 bases, J lost 0 bases, and 9 bases lay in between. This CDR3 is 15 amino acids long. As DNA, the CDR3 is TGTGCCAGCAGTTTATCCCCTACTAGCACAGATACGCAGTATTTT. Protein sequence: CASSLSPTSTDTQYF.

A few counts support this clonotype. The rearrangement uses TRBV20-1 and TRBJ2-3, with 12 positions matching TRBD2. The CDR3 sequence is 12 residues long. Germline V CDR1 and CDR2: DFQATT, SNEGSKA (reference sequence). V shed 5 bases, J shed 14 bases, and the junction held 8 bases outside the gene matches. The CDR3 region has the DNA TGCAGTGCTCCGACTAGCGGGGGCCCACGGTATTTT. This gives the protein CSAPTSGGPRYF.

The chain links TRBV7-2 to TRBJ2-7; no reliable D call. The CDR3 totals 14 residues. V lost 5 bases to trimming and J lost 1 base, with 12 bases between them. Per the germline V gene, CDR1 is SGHTA and CDR2 is FQGNSA. CDR3 sequence: CASSPQVGSYEQYF. CDR3 nucleotides: TGTGCCAGCAGCCCCCAGGTTGGTTCCTACGAGCAGTACTTC.

The sample holds a few counts of this clonotype. The chain recombines TRBV6-1 with TRBJ1-6; perhaps TRBD1 as D (6 bases). CDR1 is MNHNS, CDR2 SASEGT, per germline. The CDR3 consists of 16 residues. Trimming left V 5 bases short and J 7 bases short, with 18 bases between. The CDR3 region is CASSPTQGGGNSPLHF. CDR3 DNA sequence: TGTGCCAGCAGTCCGACTCAAGGGGGGGGCAATTCACCCCTCCACTTT.

The chain combines TRBV29-1 with TRBJ2-5; no clear D gene. V was cut by 6 bases and J by 1 base, with 9 bases left in between. The CDR3 loop spans 12 amino acids. Germline V CDR1 and CDR2: SQVTM, ANQGSEA. For the CDR3, the DNA is TGCAGCGTCCGGCCAAGCCAAGAGACCCAGTACTTC. Residues: CSVRPSQETQYF.

The V and J genes are TRBV7-7 and TRBJ2-5; 7 bases match TRBD1. CDR1 and CDR2 (germline): SSHAT, FNYEAQ (reference sequence). Losses at the gene ends were 5 bases for V and 1 base for J; bases not matched to a gene: 10. The CDR3 is made up of 16 amino acids. The DNA of the CDR3 is TGTGCCAGCAGCAGTACAGGGGATGTGTCCCAAGAGACCCAGTACTTC. This gives the protein CASSSTGDVSQETQYF.

This clonotype was found a few times. This rearrangement joins TRBV6-1 to TRBJ1-2; 7 bases map to TRBD1. The CDR3 extends over 16 amino acids. CDR1 and CDR2 (germline): MNHNS, SASEGT. Losses at the gene ends were 6 bases for V and 1 base for J; bases not matched to a gene: 11. In nucleotides, the CDR3 is TGTGCCAGCAGCAAGTGGACAGGAACAATTAACTATGGCTACACCTTC. Amino acid sequence: CASSKWTGTINYGYTF.

The table lists this clonotype with many counts. The chain uses TRBV12-3 or TRBV12-4 and TRBJ2-7; 14 nucleotides agree with TRBD2. Trimming removed 6 bases from V and 0 bases from J; junction bases left unmatched: 10. The CDR3 loop spans 18 amino acids. Here the CDR3 reads CASSPWTSGGPGSYEQYF. The CDR3 coding sequence is TGTGCCAGCAGCCCTTGGACTAGCGGGGGGCCCGGCTCCTACGAGCAGTACTTC.

The V gene is TRBV6-2 or TRBV6-3, the J gene TRBJ1-5, with D perhaps matching TRBD1 (6 bases). The CDR3 consists of 15 residues. The germline CDR1 and CDR2 sequences are MNHEY and SVGEGT. V was cut by 3 bases and J by 9 bases, with 18 bases left in between. CDR3 DNA: TGTGCCAGCAGTTATCAGGACAGTCGCAGGCGGCCCCAGCATTTT. Its protein is CASSYQDSRRRPQHF.